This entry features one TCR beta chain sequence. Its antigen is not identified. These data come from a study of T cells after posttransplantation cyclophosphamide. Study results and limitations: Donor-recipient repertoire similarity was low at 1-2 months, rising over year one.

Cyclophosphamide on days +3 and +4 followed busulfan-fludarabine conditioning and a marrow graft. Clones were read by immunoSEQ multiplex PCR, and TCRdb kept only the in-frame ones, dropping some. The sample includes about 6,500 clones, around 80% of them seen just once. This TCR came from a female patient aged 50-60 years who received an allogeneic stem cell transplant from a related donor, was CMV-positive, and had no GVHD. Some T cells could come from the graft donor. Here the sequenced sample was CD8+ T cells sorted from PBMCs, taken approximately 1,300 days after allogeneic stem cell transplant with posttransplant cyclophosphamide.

The CDR3 region is CAIGGERELDTQYF. CDR3 DNA: TGTGCCATCGGGGGGGAGCGGGAACTAGATACGCAGTATTTT. This chain joins TRBV28 and TRBJ2-3; 8 bases agree with TRBD2. The CDR3 is made up of 14 amino acids. Losses at the gene ends were 10 bases for V and 5 bases for J; bases not matched to a gene: 11. The germline V gene encodes CDR1 MDHEN and CDR2 SYDVKM.